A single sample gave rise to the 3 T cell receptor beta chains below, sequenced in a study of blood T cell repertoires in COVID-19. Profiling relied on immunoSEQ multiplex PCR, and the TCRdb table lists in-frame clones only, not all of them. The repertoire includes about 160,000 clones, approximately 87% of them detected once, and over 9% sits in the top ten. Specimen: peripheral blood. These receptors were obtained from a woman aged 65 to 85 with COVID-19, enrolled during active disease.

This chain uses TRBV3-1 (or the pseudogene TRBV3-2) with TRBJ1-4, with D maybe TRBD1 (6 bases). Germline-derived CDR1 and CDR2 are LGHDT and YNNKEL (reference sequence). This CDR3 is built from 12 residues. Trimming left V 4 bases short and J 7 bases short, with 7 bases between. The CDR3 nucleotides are TGTGCCAGCAGCCTCAGGGGTGAAAAACTGTTTTTT. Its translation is CASSLRGEKLFF.

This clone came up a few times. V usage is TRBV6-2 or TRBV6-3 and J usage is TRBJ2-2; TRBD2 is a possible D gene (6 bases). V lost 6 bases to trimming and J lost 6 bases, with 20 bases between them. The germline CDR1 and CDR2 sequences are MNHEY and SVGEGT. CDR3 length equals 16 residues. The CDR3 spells CASSPMGLGGAGELFF. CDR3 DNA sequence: TGTGCCAGCAGCCCTATGGGCCTCGGAGGGGCCGGGGAGCTGTTTTTT.

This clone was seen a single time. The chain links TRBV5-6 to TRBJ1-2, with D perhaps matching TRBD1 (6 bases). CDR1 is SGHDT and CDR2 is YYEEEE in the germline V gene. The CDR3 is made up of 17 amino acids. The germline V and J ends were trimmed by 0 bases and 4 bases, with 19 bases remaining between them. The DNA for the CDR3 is TGTGCCAGCAGCTTGGAATACAGCCGACAAGGGGGCTATGGCTACACCTTC. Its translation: CASSLEYSRQGGYGYTF.